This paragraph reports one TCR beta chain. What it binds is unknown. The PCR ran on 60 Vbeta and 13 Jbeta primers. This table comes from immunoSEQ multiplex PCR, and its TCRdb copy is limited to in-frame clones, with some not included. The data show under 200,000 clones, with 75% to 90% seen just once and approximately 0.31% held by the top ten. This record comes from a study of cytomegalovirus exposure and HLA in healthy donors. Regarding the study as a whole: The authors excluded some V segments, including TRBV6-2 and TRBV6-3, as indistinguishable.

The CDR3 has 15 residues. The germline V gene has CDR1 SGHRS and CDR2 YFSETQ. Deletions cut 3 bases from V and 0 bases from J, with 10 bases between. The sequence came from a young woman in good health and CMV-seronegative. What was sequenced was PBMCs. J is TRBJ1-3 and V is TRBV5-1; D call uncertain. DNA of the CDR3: TGCGCCAGCAGCTCAGACGGGGACTCTGGAAACACCATATATTTT. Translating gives CASSSDGDSGNTIYF.